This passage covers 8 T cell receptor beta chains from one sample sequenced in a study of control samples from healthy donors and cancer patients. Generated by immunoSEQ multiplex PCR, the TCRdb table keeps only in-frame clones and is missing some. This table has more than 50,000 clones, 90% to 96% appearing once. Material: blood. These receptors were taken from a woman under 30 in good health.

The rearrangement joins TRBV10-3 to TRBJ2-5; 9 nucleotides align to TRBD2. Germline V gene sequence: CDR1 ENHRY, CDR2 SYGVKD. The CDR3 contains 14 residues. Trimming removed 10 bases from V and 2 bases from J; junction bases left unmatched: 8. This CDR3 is CATRNLAGQETQYF. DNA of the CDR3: TGTGCCACTAGGAATCTAGCGGGGCAAGAGACCCAGTACTTC.

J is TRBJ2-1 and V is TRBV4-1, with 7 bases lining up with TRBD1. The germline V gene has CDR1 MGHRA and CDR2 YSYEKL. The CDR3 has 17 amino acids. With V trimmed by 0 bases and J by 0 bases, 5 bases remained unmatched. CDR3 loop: CASSQEAGTASYNEQFF. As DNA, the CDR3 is TGCGCCAGCAGCCAAGAGGCTGGGACAGCCTCCTACAATGAGCAGTTCTTC.

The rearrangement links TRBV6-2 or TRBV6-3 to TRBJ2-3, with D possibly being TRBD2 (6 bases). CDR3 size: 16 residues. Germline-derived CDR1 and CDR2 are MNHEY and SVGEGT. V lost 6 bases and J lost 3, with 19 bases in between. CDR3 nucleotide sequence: TGTGCCAGCAGCCCCATCGGGGGACCGAGAACAGATACGCAGTATTTT. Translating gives CASSPIGGPRTDTQYF.

CDR3 DNA: TGCGCCAGCAGCCAAGATACCGGCTATGGCTACACCTTC. Its protein product is CASSQDTGYGYTF. This sequence joins TRBV4-3 and TRBJ1-2; D gene unclear. V was cut by 0 bases and J by 4 bases, with 6 bases left in between. The CDR3 runs to 13 residues. Germline V gene sequence: CDR1 LGHNA, CDR2 YSLEER.

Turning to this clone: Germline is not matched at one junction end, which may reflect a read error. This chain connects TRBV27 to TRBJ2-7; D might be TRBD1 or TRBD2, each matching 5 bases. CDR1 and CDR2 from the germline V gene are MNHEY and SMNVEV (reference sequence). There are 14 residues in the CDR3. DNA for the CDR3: TGCCCCCGGGGCAGGCTAATAGGGCACTACGAGCAGTACTTC. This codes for CPRGRLIGHYEQYF.

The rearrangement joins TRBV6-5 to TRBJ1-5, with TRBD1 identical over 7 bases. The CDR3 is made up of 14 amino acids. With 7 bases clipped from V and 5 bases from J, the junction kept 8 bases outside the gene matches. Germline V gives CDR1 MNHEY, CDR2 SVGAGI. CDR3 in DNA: TGTGCCAGCACCCCTGGGGGACAGTATCAGCCCCAGCATTTT. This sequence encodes CASTPGGQYQPQHF.

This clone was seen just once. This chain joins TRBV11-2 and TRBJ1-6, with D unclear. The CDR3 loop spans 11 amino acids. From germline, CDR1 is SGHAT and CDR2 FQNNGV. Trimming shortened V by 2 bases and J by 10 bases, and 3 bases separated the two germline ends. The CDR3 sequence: CASSLKSPLHF. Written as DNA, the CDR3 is TGTGCCAGCAGCTTAAAATCACCCCTCCACTTT.

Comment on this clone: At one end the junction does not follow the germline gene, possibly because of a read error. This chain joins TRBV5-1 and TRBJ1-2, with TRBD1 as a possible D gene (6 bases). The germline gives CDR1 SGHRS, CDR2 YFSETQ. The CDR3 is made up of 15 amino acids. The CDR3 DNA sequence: TGCCCCAGCAGTCACGACTCTCCGGGGGCAGGGGGCTACACCTTC. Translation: CPSSHDSPGAGGYTF.